Detailed here is one T cell receptor (beta chain). The germline gives CDR1 ENHRY, CDR2 SYGVKD. Losses at the gene ends were 8 bases for V and 3 bases for J; bases not matched to a gene: 8. There are 15 residues in the CDR3. The sample is drawn from a study of blood T cell repertoires in COVID-19. About the study: The analysed material was cDNA or gDNA that came from T cells, B-cell-depleted T cells, or PBMCs.

The method was immunoSEQ multiplex PCR; TCRdb's version includes in-frame clones alone and lacks a portion of them. Of some 170,000 clones listed, roughly 80% are singletons. Clinical history as reported by participants underpinned cohort assignment. Cohort 3 donors were reported recovered after two negative PCRs, clearance, or symptom resolution. This clonotype originated in a woman aged 50 to 60 who had recovered from COVID-19. The chain has TRBV10-3 and TRBJ2-1, with 9 bases that match TRBD1. Sequencing input: PBMCs or T cells enriched from blood (not recorded which). CDR3 amino acids: CAIQTTGGLYNEQFF. In DNA form, the CDR3 reads TGTGCCATCCAAACGACAGGGGGTCTCTACAATGAGCAGTTCTTC.